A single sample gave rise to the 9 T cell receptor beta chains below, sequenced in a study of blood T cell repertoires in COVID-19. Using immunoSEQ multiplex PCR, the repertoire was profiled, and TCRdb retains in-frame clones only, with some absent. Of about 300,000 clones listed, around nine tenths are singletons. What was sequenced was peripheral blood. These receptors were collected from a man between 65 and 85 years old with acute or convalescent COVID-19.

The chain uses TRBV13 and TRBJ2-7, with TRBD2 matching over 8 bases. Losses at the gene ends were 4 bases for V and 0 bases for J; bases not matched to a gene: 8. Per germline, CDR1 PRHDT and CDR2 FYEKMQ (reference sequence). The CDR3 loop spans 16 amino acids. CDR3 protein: CASSSYRAGASYEQYF. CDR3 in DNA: TGTGCCAGCAGCTCCTATCGAGCGGGGGCCTCCTACGAGCAGTACTTC.

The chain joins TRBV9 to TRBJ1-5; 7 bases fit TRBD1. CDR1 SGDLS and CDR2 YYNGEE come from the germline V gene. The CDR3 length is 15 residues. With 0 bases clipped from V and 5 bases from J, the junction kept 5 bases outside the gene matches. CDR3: CASSVGDRLYQPQHF. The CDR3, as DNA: TGTGCCAGCAGCGTAGGGGACAGACTCTATCAGCCCCAGCATTTT.

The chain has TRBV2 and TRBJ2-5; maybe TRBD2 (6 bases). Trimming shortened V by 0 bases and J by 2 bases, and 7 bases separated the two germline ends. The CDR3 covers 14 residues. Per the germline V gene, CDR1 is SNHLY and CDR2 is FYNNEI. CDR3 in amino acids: CASSEASGQETQYF. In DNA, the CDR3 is TGTGCCAGCAGTGAAGCTAGCGGACAAGAGACCCAGTACTTC.

The CDR3 DNA reads as TGTGCAAGTCGCTTAGTTTCAGAAGCCACCCAACTTGCCTCGGGCGAGCAGTACTTC. It encodes CASRLVSEATQLASGEQYF. The chain carries TRBV12-2 and TRBJ2-7; no check of the table's D call, TRBD2, against the DNA was made. TRBV12-2 is a listed pseudogene. The CDR3 consists of 19 residues.

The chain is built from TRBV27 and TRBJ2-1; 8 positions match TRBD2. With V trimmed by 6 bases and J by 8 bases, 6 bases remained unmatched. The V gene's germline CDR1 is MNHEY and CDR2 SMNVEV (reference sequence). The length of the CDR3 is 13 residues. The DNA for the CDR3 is TGTGCCAGCAGCTGGGCGGGGGGACATGAGCAGTTCTTC. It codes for CASSWAGGHEQFF.

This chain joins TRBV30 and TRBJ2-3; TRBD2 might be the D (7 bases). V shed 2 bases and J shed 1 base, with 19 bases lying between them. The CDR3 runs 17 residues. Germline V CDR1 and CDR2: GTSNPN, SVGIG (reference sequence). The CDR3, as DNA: TGTGCCTGGAGTATCCCCCTTGAGGGGGGGGGCACAGATACGCAGTATTTT. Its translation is CAWSIPLEGGGTDTQYF.

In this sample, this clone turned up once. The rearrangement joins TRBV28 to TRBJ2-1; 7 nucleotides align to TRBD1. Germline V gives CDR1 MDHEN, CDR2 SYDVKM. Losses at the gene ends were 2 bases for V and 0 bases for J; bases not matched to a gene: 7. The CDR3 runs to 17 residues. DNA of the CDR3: TGTGCCAGCAGTTTAGCCGCGAGGGGGCTCTCCTACAATGAGCAGTTCTTC. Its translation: CASSLAARGLSYNEQFF.

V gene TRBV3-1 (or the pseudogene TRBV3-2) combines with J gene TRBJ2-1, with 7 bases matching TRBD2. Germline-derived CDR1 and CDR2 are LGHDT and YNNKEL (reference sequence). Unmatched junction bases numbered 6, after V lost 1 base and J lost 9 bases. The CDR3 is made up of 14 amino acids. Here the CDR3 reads CASSQVGREGEQFF. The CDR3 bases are TGTGCCAGCAGCCAAGTAGGCAGGGAGGGTGAGCAGTTCTTC.

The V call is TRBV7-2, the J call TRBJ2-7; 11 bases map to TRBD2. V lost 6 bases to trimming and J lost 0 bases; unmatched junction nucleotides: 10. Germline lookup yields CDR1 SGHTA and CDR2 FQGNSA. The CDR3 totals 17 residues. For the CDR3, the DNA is TGTGCCAGCAGTCCTAGGGGGCTAGCGGGAGGCTCCTACGAGCAGTACTTC. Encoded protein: CASSPRGLAGGSYEQYF.